This T cell receptor beta chain was recovered during a study of early T cells in non-severe SARS-CoV-2 infection. For the study at large: Whole-blood bulk RNA, unsorted, was sequenced, and chains were unpaired. Points from the study as a whole: VDJdb matching skewed toward anti-spike CD8 responses, missing private and CD4 specificities.

cDNA molecules, individually, were tagged with unique molecular identifiers. MiXCR, applied by TCRdb to the 5' RACE reads, yields one record per CDR3 protein. Of about 80,000 distinct CDR3 sequences in the sample, approximately 12% were seen once. This clonotype occurred a few times. Its antigen is not known. The CDR3 covers 15 residues. V shed 4 bases, J shed 7 bases, and the junction held 5 bases outside the gene matches. This TCR was sampled from an adult who was a healthcare worker with PCR-confirmed SARS-CoV-2 infection or an uninfected control (not recorded which). The donor label of this sample is uncertain. This chain connects TRBV12-3 or TRBV12-4 to TRBJ1-6; 9 bases are shared with TRBD1. Sequenced here: whole blood, sampled at baseline. CDR3 sequence reads: CASSSRTGVNSPLHF. The CDR3 coding sequence is TGTGCCAGCAGTTCCCGGACAGGGGTGAATTCACCCCTCCACTTT.